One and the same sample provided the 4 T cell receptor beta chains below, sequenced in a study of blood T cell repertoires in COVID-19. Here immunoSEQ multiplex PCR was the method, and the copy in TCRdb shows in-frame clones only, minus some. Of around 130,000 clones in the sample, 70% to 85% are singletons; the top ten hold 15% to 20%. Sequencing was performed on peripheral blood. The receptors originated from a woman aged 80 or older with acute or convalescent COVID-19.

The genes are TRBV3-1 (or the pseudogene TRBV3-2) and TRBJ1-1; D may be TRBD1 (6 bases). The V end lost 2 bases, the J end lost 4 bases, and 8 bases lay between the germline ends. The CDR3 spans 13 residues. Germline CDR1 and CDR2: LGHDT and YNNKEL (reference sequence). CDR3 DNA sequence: TGTGCCAGCAGCCAAAGGGGGATCACTGAAGCTTTCTTT. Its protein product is CASSQRGITEAFF.

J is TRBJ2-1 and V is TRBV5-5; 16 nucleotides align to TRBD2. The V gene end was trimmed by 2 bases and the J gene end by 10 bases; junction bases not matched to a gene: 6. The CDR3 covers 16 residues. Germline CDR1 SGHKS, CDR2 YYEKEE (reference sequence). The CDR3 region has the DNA TGTGCCAGCAGCTTCGTCCCGGGACTAGCGGGAGGGGAGCAGTTCTTC. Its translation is CASSFVPGLAGGEQFF.

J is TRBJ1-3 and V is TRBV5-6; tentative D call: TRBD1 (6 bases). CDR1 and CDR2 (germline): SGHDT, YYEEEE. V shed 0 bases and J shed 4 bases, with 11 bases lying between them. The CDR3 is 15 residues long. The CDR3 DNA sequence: TGTGCCAGCAGCTTGGGGGGGCTAATCGGAAACACCATATATTTT. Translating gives CASSLGGLIGNTIYF.

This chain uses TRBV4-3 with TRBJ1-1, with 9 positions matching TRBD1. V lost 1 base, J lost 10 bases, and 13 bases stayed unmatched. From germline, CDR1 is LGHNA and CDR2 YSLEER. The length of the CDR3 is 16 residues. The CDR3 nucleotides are TGCGCCAGCAGCCAAGTCACTGGACAGGGGTTGGCTGGAGCTTTCTTT. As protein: CASSQVTGQGLAGAFF.